This TCR beta chain appears in the sequencing data of a study of OX40 agonist ivuxolimab in advanced cancers. Study overall: From roughly 23 to 90 years was the age range, with a mean of approximately 63 years, and over 70% were male.

Note on this clone: No antigen is known for it.

Study findings and constraints: In general, CD8+ T cells held more expanded clones than CD4+ did, on average.

V was shortened by 3 bases and J by 5 bases, with 8 bases between the two germline ends. The CDR3 is 11 residues long. Germline V gene sequence: CDR1 GTSNPN, CDR2 SVGIG (reference sequence). Here immunoSEQ multiplex PCR was the method, and the copy in TCRdb shows in-frame clones only, minus some. The profile shows tens of thousands of clones, about 85% of them singletons. Here the sequenced sample was CD4+ or CD8+ T cells sorted from blood, taken in a trial of the OX40 agonist ivuxolimab. The origin of this receptor is an adult with an advanced solid tumor such as melanoma, head and neck, liver or kidney cancer. This chain uses TRBV30 with TRBJ2-7; D uncertain. The CDR3 protein is CAWSQRNEQYF. The DNA of the CDR3 is TGTGCCTGGAGCCAGCGCAACGAGCAGTACTTC.